This T cell receptor (beta chain) was obtained from a study of control samples from healthy donors and cancer patients. Here immunoSEQ multiplex PCR was the method, and the copy in TCRdb shows in-frame clones only, minus some. The sample holds 90,000 to 130,000 clones, over 75% seen once. Per the germline V gene, CDR1 is SGDLS and CDR2 is YYNGEE. Trimming cost V 0 bases and J 0 bases, with 10 bases left between them. The CDR3 totals 16 residues. This TCR came from a woman in her sixties or seventies with lung cancer. V is TRBV9 and J is TRBJ2-1; D is unclear. Sequenced input: PBMCs. The CDR3 coding sequence is TGTGCCAGCAGCGTAGGGTTCTCCAGCTCCTACAATGAGCAGTTCTTC. It codes for CASSVGFSSSYNEQFF.